The 21 T cell receptor beta chains reported below all come from one sample, sequenced in a study of OX40 agonist ivuxolimab in advanced cancers. Produced via immunoSEQ multiplex PCR; TCRdb's table is partial and in-frame only. The sample lists approximately 50,000 clones; about 80% were seen once. Sequencing was performed on CD4+ or CD8+ T cells sorted from blood, taken in a trial of the OX40 agonist ivuxolimab. These TCRs come from an adult with an advanced solid tumor such as melanoma, head and neck, liver or kidney cancer.

The chain couples TRBV11-3 to TRBJ1-5; TRBD1 matches at 7 bases. The CDR3 sequence is 15 residues long. Trimming cost V 2 bases and J 5 bases; bases outside gene matches: 6. Looked up from germline, CDR1 is SGHNT and CDR2 is YENEEA. The chain's CDR3 is CASSLQGVIDQPQHF. In DNA form, the CDR3 reads TGTGCCAGCAGCTTACAGGGGGTAATCGATCAGCCCCAGCATTTT.

This clone has only a few counts. The rearrangement links TRBV7-3 to TRBJ2-3; D possibly corresponds to TRBD2 (6 bases). Germline CDR1 reads SGHTA; CDR2 reads FQGTGA. The CDR3 sequence is 14 residues long. Trimming shortened V by 5 bases and J by 1 base, and 10 bases separated the two germline ends. Written as DNA, the CDR3 is TGTGCCAGCAGCCGGACGGGGGGCACAGATACGCAGTATTTT. It encodes CASSRTGGTDTQYF.

Of note for this clone: Other DNA sequences in the sample encode the same CDR3. The gene calls are TRBV28 and TRBJ2-1, with TRBD2 as a possible D gene (6 bases). The CDR3 has 13 residues. The germline V gene has CDR1 MDHEN and CDR2 SYDVKM. V was trimmed by 5 bases and J by 2 bases, leaving 7 bases between them. CDR3 bases: TGTGCCAGCAGTACGGGGGCCTACAATGAGCAGTTCTTC. It codes for CASSTGAYNEQFF.

A single count supports this clone. V gene TRBV18 combines with J gene TRBJ1-3; D is perhaps TRBD1 (5 bases). V lost 4 bases and J 1 base, leaving 8 bases between the germline ends. Germline V gene data show CDR1 as KGHSH and CDR2 as LQKENI. The CDR3 totals 14 residues. Written as DNA, the CDR3 is TGTGCCAGCTCACAAGGGGTTTCTGGAAACACCATATATTTT. It translates to CASSQGVSGNTIYF.

This clone appeared a few times. The J gene is TRBJ1-1, the V gene TRBV28, with 10 bases identical to TRBD1. Germline V gene lookup returns CDR1 MDHEN and CDR2 SYDVKM. The CDR3 sequence is 18 residues long. After removal of 5 bases from V and 1 base from J, the junction contained 13 bases not matched to a gene. CDR3 sequence: CASSTHPVTGGANTEAFF. The CDR3 DNA reads as TGTGCCAGCAGTACTCACCCCGTGACAGGGGGCGCGAACACTGAAGCTTTCTTT.

The chain carries TRBV6-1 and TRBJ2-5; 8 bases agree with TRBD1. Per germline, CDR1 MNHNS and CDR2 SASEGT. V lost 7 bases to trimming and J lost 6 bases; unmatched junction nucleotides: 13. This CDR3 is built from 15 residues. CDR3 DNA: TGTGCCAGCATCAGGCCTGGACAGGGTCTTAAGACCCAGTACTTC. It encodes CASIRPGQGLKTQYF.

The V and J genes are TRBV29-1 and TRBJ1-1; D is unresolved. V gave up 7 bases and J gave up 1 base, with 16 bases separating them. Germline V gene lookup returns CDR1 SQVTM and CDR2 ANQGSEA. The CDR3 is 14 amino acids. CDR3 sequence reads: CSARAGSSNTEAFF. The CDR3 nucleotides read TGCAGCGCCCGGGCCGGTTCTTCGAACACTGAAGCTTTCTTT.

The chain joins TRBV2 to TRBJ1-5; 7 bases align to TRBD1. This CDR3 has 14 amino acids. Trimming at V came to 7 bases and at J to 4 bases, leaving 7 bases not matched to a gene. Germline V gene sequence: CDR1 SNHLY, CDR2 FYNNEI. CDR3 loop: CASTEDRINQPQHF. The CDR3, as DNA: TGTGCCAGCACCGAGGACAGGATTAATCAGCCCCAGCATTTT.

The rearrangement links TRBV5-4 to TRBJ2-1; D possibly corresponds to TRBD2 (5 bases). Per germline, CDR1 SGHNT and CDR2 YYREEE (reference sequence). V was trimmed by 2 bases and J by 4 bases, leaving 16 bases between them. The CDR3 is made up of 16 amino acids. CDR3 in amino acids: CASSLGGPWGYNEQFF. As DNA, the CDR3 is TGTGCCAGCAGCTTAGGAGGTCCTTGGGGTTACAATGAGCAGTTCTTC.

Worth noting for this clone: The same CDR3 arises from other DNA sequences in this sample as well. V gene TRBV27 combines with J gene TRBJ2-1; D is unclear. This CDR3 is built from 12 residues. V lost 4 bases, J lost 8 bases, and 9 bases lay in between. The germline V gene has CDR1 MNHEY and CDR2 SMNVEV (reference sequence). Here the CDR3 DNA reads TGTGCCAGCAGTTCCCGACACTATGAGCAGTTCTTC. Amino acids: CASSSRHYEQFF.

This clone came up once. The genes are TRBV5-6 and TRBJ1-1; TRBD1 is a possible D gene (6 bases). V lost 1 base to trimming and J lost 0 bases, with 13 bases between them. The CDR3 has 16 residues. CDR1 and CDR2 (germline): SGHDT, YYEEEE. CDR3 sequence: CASSLFSGEVNTEAFF. The CDR3 DNA follows: TGTGCCAGCAGCTTGTTTTCAGGGGAGGTGAACACTGAAGCTTTCTTT.

This chain uses TRBV5-1 with TRBJ2-3, with D perhaps matching TRBD1 or TRBD2 (5 bases each). Germline assignment: CDR1 SGHRS and CDR2 YFSETQ. This CDR3 contains 13 residues. Trimming stripped 8 bases from V and 0 bases from J, with 10 bases between. The CDR3 nucleotides are TGCGCCAGTCTGGGACCGAGCACAGATACGCAGTATTTT. This sequence encodes CASLGPSTDTQYF.

The chain is built from TRBV5-6 and TRBJ2-2; D gene ambiguous. Germline values: CDR1 SGHDT, CDR2 YYEEEE. This CDR3 is built from 15 residues. Deletions cut 1 base from V and 5 bases from J, with 12 bases between. This CDR3 reads CASSLLGRWTGELFF. In nucleotides, the CDR3 is TGTGCCAGCAGCTTGCTAGGAAGGTGGACCGGGGAGCTGTTTTTT.

This chain uses TRBV20-1 with TRBJ1-5, with a tentative D call TRBD1 (5 bases). This CDR3 is built from 11 residues. Germline lookup yields CDR1 DFQATT and CDR2 SNEGSKA (reference sequence). The ends were cut back, 4 bases at V and 15 bases at J, with 16 bases in the middle. CDR3 sequence: CSANVDRDGHF. The CDR3 DNA follows: TGCAGTGCTAATGTGGACCGGGACGGGCATTTT.

J is TRBJ1-3 and V is TRBV7-6; D uncertain. Germline CDR1 reads SGHVS; CDR2 reads FNYEAQ. CDR3 size: 17 residues. V lost 0 bases and J lost 0, with 12 bases in between. In DNA, the CDR3 is TGTGCCAGCAGCTTAGCGCGGGTAAAGGACTCTGGAAACACCATATATTTT. Translated: CASSLARVKDSGNTIYF.

This chain uses TRBV21-1 with TRBJ2-7. TRBV21-1 is described as a pseudogene. The CDR3 has 16 amino acids. Written as DNA, the CDR3 is TGTGCCAGCAGCAAATTGGCAAGGCTTGTGATCTACGAGCAGTACTTC. Its translation: CASSKLARLVIYEQYF.

The sample holds a few counts of this clone. The rearrangement uses TRBV7-3 and TRBJ2-5; 10 nucleotides align to TRBD2. The junction had 14 bases not matched to a gene; V was cut back by 5 bases and J by 5 bases. The germline CDR1 and CDR2 sequences are SGHTA and FQGTGA. The CDR3 runs to 17 residues. CDR3 amino acids: CASSPQGVAGGRETQYF. The CDR3 nucleotides read TGTGCCAGCAGCCCCCAAGGGGTAGCGGGAGGACGGGAGACCCAGTACTTC.

CDR3 amino acids: CAWSSTINEKLFF. As DNA, the CDR3 is TGTGCCTGGAGTTCGACTATCAATGAAAAACTGTTTTTT. This chain links TRBV30 with TRBJ1-4; no firm D call. Germline CDR1 reads GTSNPN; CDR2 reads SVGIG (reference sequence). V was shortened by 2 bases and J by 5 bases, with 9 bases between the two germline ends. The CDR3 consists of 13 residues.

The rearrangement uses TRBV5-1 and TRBJ1-1, with D hard to call. V lost 1 base to trimming and J lost 0 bases, with 4 bases between them. The CDR3 runs to 13 residues. The germline V gene encodes CDR1 SGHRS and CDR2 YFSETQ. The CDR3 loop is CASSLYLNTEAFF. CDR3 coding DNA: TGCGCCAGCAGCTTGTATTTGAACACTGAAGCTTTCTTT.

This clone appeared once. The chain combines TRBV5-4 with TRBJ2-3; D is ambiguous. The CDR3 has 15 amino acids. V was pared by 3 bases and J by 6 bases, with 17 bases between. Germline V gene data show CDR1 as SGHNT and CDR2 as YYREEE (reference sequence). The DNA of the CDR3 is TGTGCCAGCAGCTCCAAGGCTACCCAGCTGGATACGCAGTATTTT. Encoded protein: CASSSKATQLDTQYF.

This clone appeared a few times. The V gene is TRBV7-2, the J gene TRBJ2-3; D call uncertain. This CDR3 comprises 11 residues. Germline V CDR1 and CDR2: SGHTA, FQGNSA. Trimming left V 0 bases short and J 6 bases short, with 1 base between. This CDR3 is CASSLADTQYF. The CDR3 bases are TGTGCCAGCAGCTTAGCTGATACGCAGTATTTT.